These 25 T cell receptor beta chains were sequenced from one sample in a study of T cells in narcolepsy. Clones were sequenced by immunoSEQ multiplex PCR, and TCRdb holds only the in-frame ones, with some missing. The sample shows about 24,000 clones, around 63% of them seen only once. Material for sequencing was memory (CD45RA-) CD4+ T cells from blood. The origin of the receptors is a human donor in good health.

V and J are TRBV19 and TRBJ1-4, with TRBD1 matching 7 bases. Germline assignment: CDR1 LNHDA and CDR2 SQIVND (reference sequence). CDR3 length: 17 amino acids. The V gene end was trimmed by 9 bases and the J gene end by 1 base; junction bases not matched to a gene: 14. The CDR3 DNA sequence: TGTGCCAGCCAGCCGACAGGGAGGGGTGTAACTAATGAAAAACTGTTTTTT. Encoded protein: CASQPTGRGVTNEKLFF.

V gene TRBV4-2 combines with J gene TRBJ2-7, with 8 bases identical to TRBD1. CDR3 size: 14 residues. Per the germline V gene, CDR1 is LGHNA and CDR2 is YNFKEQ. After removal of 6 bases from V and 3 bases from J, the junction contained 7 bases not matched to a gene. The CDR3 coding sequence is TGTGCCAGCAGTCTGGGCGACAGGGGCTACGAGCAGTACTTC. This codes for CASSLGDRGYEQYF.

This clone came up a few times. In the same sample, other DNA sequences code for this CDR3. The rearrangement links TRBV28 to TRBJ1-3, with TRBD1 as a possible D gene (6 bases). The CDR3 sequence is 12 residues long. Trimming stripped 3 bases from V and 7 bases from J, with 7 bases between. The germline CDR1 and CDR2 sequences are MDHEN and SYDVKM. Written as DNA, the CDR3 is TGTGCCAGCAGTTTTAGGGGGAACACCATATATTTT. This translates into CASSFRGNTIYF.

The rearrangement joins TRBV5-1 to TRBJ2-1; TRBD1 is a possible D gene (5 bases). The CDR3 contains 13 residues. V shed 5 bases and J shed 7 bases, with 13 bases lying between them. From germline, CDR1 is SGHRS and CDR2 YFSETQ. In DNA form, the CDR3 reads TGCGCCAGCAGAATTGACAGTATAAATGAGCAGTTCTTC. Its translation is CASRIDSINEQFF.

The chain couples TRBV30 to TRBJ1-2; the D is unclear. The CDR3 runs 12 residues. V was pared by 2 bases and J by 8 bases, with 12 bases between. Germline CDR1 GTSNPN, CDR2 SVGIG (reference sequence). DNA for the CDR3: TGTGCCTGGAGTCCAGGTTCGCCGGGCTACACCTTC. It codes for CAWSPGSPGYTF.

The chain couples TRBV6-5 to TRBJ1-1, with TRBD1 as a possible D gene (5 bases). Germline CDR1 MNHEY, CDR2 SVGAGI. The length of the CDR3 is 15 residues. V lost 6 bases and J 11 bases, leaving 25 bases between the germline ends. The CDR3: CASSRTYPQGADAFF. CDR3 DNA sequence: TGTGCCAGCAGCCGAACATACCCCCAGGGAGCGGATGCTTTCTTT.

This chain uses TRBV10-3 with TRBJ2-1, with TRBD1 matching 8 bases. There are 15 residues in the CDR3. Trimming at V came to 6 bases and at J to 2 bases, leaving 6 bases not matched to a gene. From germline, CDR1 is ENHRY and CDR2 SYGVKD. The CDR3 sequence: CAIRAGTGAYNEQFF. CDR3 DNA sequence: TGTGCCATCAGGGCCGGGACAGGAGCCTACAATGAGCAGTTCTTC.

The V and J genes are TRBV30 and TRBJ2-1; D is perhaps TRBD2 (5 bases). Deletions cut 4 bases from V and 4 bases from J, with 26 bases between. Germline CDR1 reads GTSNPN; CDR2 reads SVGIG (reference sequence). The CDR3 spans 18 residues. The CDR3 DNA reads TGTGCCTGGAAAAAATCAACTAGGGTCTATGGTGGTTACAATGAGCAGTTCTTC. Residues: CAWKKSTRVYGGYNEQFF.

The CDR3 DNA reads TGTGCCTGGTGGGGAGAAAAGGTAGGCGAGCAGTACTTC. It encodes CAWWGEKVGEQYF. V usage is TRBV30 and J usage is TRBJ2-7; a weak D match, TRBD2 (5 bases). The CDR3 is 13 residues long. Trimming shortened V by 5 bases and J by 6 bases, and 17 bases separated the two germline ends. Per the germline V gene, CDR1 is GTSNPN and CDR2 is SVGIG (reference sequence).

The rearrangement uses TRBV6-6 and TRBJ1-2; no clear D gene. Germline CDR1 reads MNHNY; CDR2 reads SVGAGI (reference sequence). CDR3 length: 15 residues. V was trimmed by 11 bases and J by 7 bases, leaving 26 bases between them. The CDR3 bases are TGTGCCTCCCCAGCGGCATTTCCTGGGGTAGGTGGCTACACCTTC. This gives the protein CASPAAFPGVGGYTF.

V and J are TRBV7-3 and TRBJ2-5, with TRBD1 matching over 7 bases. Germline values: CDR1 SGHTA, CDR2 FQGTGA. The junction had 3 bases not matched to a gene; V was cut back by 5 bases and J by 0 bases. CDR3 size: 14 residues. CDR3 loop: CASSRDRNQETQYF. The DNA for the CDR3 is TGTGCCAGCAGCCGGGACAGAAACCAAGAGACCCAGTACTTC.

The J gene is TRBJ1-6, the V gene TRBV6-5; D is perhaps TRBD1 (6 bases). This CDR3 has 14 residues. V was clipped by 4 bases and J by 10 bases, with 14 bases between them. The germline V gene encodes CDR1 MNHEY and CDR2 SVGAGI. The CDR3 region is CASSWRGTVSPLHF. CDR3 in DNA: TGTGCCAGCAGTTGGAGGGGGACTGTGTCACCCCTCCACTTT.

The chain employs TRBV20-1 and TRBJ1-1; D is uncertain. The V and J ends lost 3 bases and 0 bases respectively, with 2 bases between them. Germline CDR1 DFQATT, CDR2 SNEGSKA (reference sequence). There are 11 residues in the CDR3. CDR3 nucleotides: TGCAGTGCTAGGATGAACACTGAAGCTTTCTTT. Amino acid sequence: CSARMNTEAFF.

Only a few counts were recorded for this clone. The CDR3: CASSRGAPGELFF. The CDR3 DNA reads as TGTGCCAGCAGTAGGGGGGCGCCCGGGGAGCTGTTTTTT. This chain connects TRBV6-5 to TRBJ2-2; either TRBD1 or TRBD2 may supply D (6 bases each). Per germline, CDR1 MNHEY and CDR2 SVGAGI. The CDR3 length is 13 residues. Deletions cut 5 bases from V and 6 bases from J, with 10 bases between.

The rearrangement links TRBV6-5 to TRBJ1-2; 7 bases align to TRBD1. Germline lookup yields CDR1 MNHEY and CDR2 SVGAGI. The CDR3 loop spans 14 amino acids. Trimming took 0 bases from V and 8 from J; bases not matched to a gene: 6. CDR3 loop: CASSYSGEGAGYTF. Written as DNA, the CDR3 is TGTGCCAGCAGTTACTCAGGGGAGGGGGCCGGCTACACCTTC.

This clone was seen more than once but under ten times. The chain combines TRBV5-4 with TRBJ2-1, with a weak D call TRBD1 (5 bases). Germline loops: CDR1 SGHNT, CDR2 YYREEE (reference sequence). Trimming stripped 2 bases from V and 0 bases from J, with 12 bases between. This CDR3 comprises 16 residues. The chain's CDR3 is CASSFMRQGSYNEQFF. As DNA, the CDR3 is TGTGCCAGCAGCTTCATGAGGCAGGGCTCCTACAATGAGCAGTTCTTC.

The chain employs TRBV19 and TRBJ2-1; TRBD2 agrees at 7 bases. The germline CDR1 and CDR2 sequences are LNHDA and SQIVND (reference sequence). Losses at the gene ends were 4 bases for V and 9 bases for J; bases not matched to a gene: 12. This CDR3 region has 15 residues. In DNA, the CDR3 is TGTGCCAGTAGTAAGTGGACTAGTAGTCGGAGTGAGCAGTTCTTC. Translated, it gives CASSKWTSSRSEQFF.

This clone was counted only a few times. This chain connects TRBV7-6 to TRBJ2-3; 9 bases line up with TRBD1. Trimming cost V 6 bases and J 6 bases; bases outside gene matches: 7. The CDR3 contains 14 residues. In germline, CDR1 is SGHVS, CDR2 FNYEAQ. The CDR3 DNA is TGTGCCAGCAGGGCCGGGACAGGGTGGGATACGCAGTATTTT. Protein: CASRAGTGWDTQYF. Using reference TRBV7-6 and TRBJ2-3 for the parts outside the CDR3, the full variable domain is GAGVSQSPRYKVTKRGQDVALRCDPISGHVSLYWYRQALGQGPEFLTYFNYEAQQDKSGLPNDRFSAERPEGSISTLTIQRTEQRDSAMYRCASRAGTGWDTQYFGPGTRLTVL.

Concerning this clone: The junction does not match germline at one end; this may be a read error. This chain uses TRBV7-2 with TRBJ1-2; 9 bases fit TRBD1. Germline CDR1 is SGHTA and CDR2 is FQGNSA. The CDR3 is 11 residues long. CDR3 sequence reads: CASSTTGTGPF. The CDR3 bases are TGTGCCAGCAGCACGACCGGGACAGGGCCCTTC. The complete variable domain, with remaining parts taken from reference TRBV7-2 and TRBJ1-2, reads GAGVSQSPSNKVTEKGKDVELRCDPISGHTALYWYRQSLGQGLEFLIYFQGNSAPDKSGLPSDRFSAERTGGSVSTLTIQRTQQEDSAVYLCASSTTGTGPFGSGTRLTVV.

This clone turned up a few times. This rearrangement joins TRBV19 to TRBJ1-4; D not resolved. The CDR3 has 13 amino acids. Deletions cut 7 bases from V and 8 bases from J, with 14 bases between. The germline V gene has CDR1 LNHDA and CDR2 SQIVND (reference sequence). CDR3 coding DNA: TGTGCCAGTATGGGTCGATCTCCAGAAAAACTGTTTTTT. It is translated as CASMGRSPEKLFF.

This rearrangement joins TRBV19 to TRBJ2-5; D perhaps matches TRBD2 (5 bases). Trimming pared 3 bases from V and 5 bases from J, leaving 10 bases between. Germline loops: CDR1 LNHDA, CDR2 SQIVND (reference sequence). The CDR3 sequence is 13 residues long. The chain's CDR3 is CASSILAWETQYF. DNA for the CDR3: TGTGCCAGTAGTATCCTAGCTTGGGAGACCCAGTACTTC.

The sample holds a few counts of this clone. This sequence joins TRBV28 and TRBJ2-1; no clear D. The V end was cut by 5 bases, the J end by 6 bases, with 11 bases between. This CDR3 contains 13 residues. From germline, CDR1 is MDHEN and CDR2 SYDVKM. The chain's CDR3 is CASSSRAANEQFF. The CDR3 region has the DNA TGTGCCAGCAGTAGCCGGGCCGCCAATGAGCAGTTCTTC.

This clone was seen a few times. The chain employs TRBV6-5 and TRBJ2-7, with D possibly being TRBD1 (6 bases). The V gene's germline CDR1 is MNHEY and CDR2 SVGAGI. The CDR3 totals 13 residues. Deletions cut 7 bases from V and 2 bases from J, with 12 bases between. CDR3: CASTKGVTYEQYF. The CDR3 DNA sequence: TGTGCCAGCACCAAGGGGGTCACCTACGAGCAGTACTTC.

To note about this clone: An end of the junction differs from the germline gene, which may be a read error. The chain carries TRBV6-5 and TRBJ2-6; D is perhaps TRBD1 (5 bases). This CDR3 region has 15 residues. Germline loops: CDR1 MNHEY, CDR2 SVGAGI. The CDR3 sequence: CASSSPSSGANVLIF. The CDR3 DNA follows: TGTGCCAGCAGTTCCCCCAGCTCTGGGGCCAACGTCCTGATTTTC.

The chain carries TRBV30 and TRBJ1-1; D call uncertain. Germline assignment: CDR1 GTSNPN and CDR2 SVGIG (reference sequence). The CDR3 sequence is 11 residues long. The germline V and J ends were trimmed by 3 bases and 8 bases, with 10 bases remaining between them. The CDR3 DNA is TGTGCCTGGAGGGGGTTTAAGGAAGCTTTCTTT. Protein sequence: CAWRGFKEAFF.